Below, 5 T cell receptor beta chains from the same sample are listed, as sequenced in a study of human T cells and chemical hapten exposure. TCRdb redid the calling of the RACE reads with MiXCR, one entry per CDR3 protein. The sample consists of 250,000 or so distinct CDR3 sequences, about 7.7% of them appearing once. Time point: pre-sensitization, week 0. The sample's treatment: therapeutic diphenylcyclopropenone sensitization with weekly scalp DPC. The specimen comprised whole blood, sampled in connection with sensitization to the hapten diphenylcyclopropenone (DPC). These receptors all come from a young man with alopecia areata. Some clones in this sample may be carry-over from other donors' samples.

The chain combines TRBV6-2 or TRBV6-3 with TRBJ2-7; 8 bases line up with TRBD1. The CDR3 is 15 amino acids. Germline lookup yields CDR1 MNHEY and CDR2 SVGEGT. V dropped 5 bases and J dropped 3; count of bases not matched to a gene: 9. In DNA form, the CDR3 reads TGTGCCAGCAGTCAAACCCGGACAGGGAACTACGAGCAGTACTTC. This codes for CASSQTRTGNYEQYF.

This clonotype was picked up many times. The rearrangement links TRBV27 to TRBJ1-5; the match to TRBD1 covers 10 bases. V lost 2 bases and J lost 4; bases outside the gene matches: 2. Germline V gene lookup returns CDR1 MNHEY and CDR2 SMNVEV (reference sequence). The CDR3 spans 15 residues. The CDR3 spells CASSLGGQGNQPQHF. CDR3 nucleotides: TGTGCCAGCAGTTTAGGGGGACAGGGGAATCAGCCCCAGCATTTT.

The chain recombines TRBV4-3 with TRBJ1-3, with unresolved D. Trimming removed 0 bases at V and 4 bases at J, with 4 bases between. Germline lookup yields CDR1 LGHNA and CDR2 YSLEER. This CDR3 contains 13 residues. CDR3 residues: CASSQEPGNTIYF. Here the CDR3 DNA reads TGCGCCAGCAGCCAAGAACCAGGAAACACCATATATTTT.

The V call is TRBV12-3 or TRBV12-4, the J call TRBJ2-7, with 7 positions matching TRBD1. After removal of 2 bases from V and 4 bases from J, the junction contained 8 bases not matched to a gene. The length of the CDR3 is 15 residues. CDR3 nucleotides: TGTGCCAGCAGTTTAATAGGGGGCTCCGGGTACGAGCAGTACTTC. As protein: CASSLIGGSGYEQYF.

This clonotype turned up a few times. This chain uses TRBV10-3 with TRBJ2-3; 8 positions match TRBD2. The trim removed 6 bases at V and 1 base at J, leaving 6 bases unmatched. Germline lookup yields CDR1 ENHRY and CDR2 SYGVKD. The CDR3 length is 15 residues. CDR3 in amino acids: CAISPGGDGTDTQYF. The CDR3 region has the DNA TGTGCCATCAGCCCCGGGGGGGACGGCACAGATACGCAGTATTTT.